A selection of T cell receptor beta chains follows, all from one sample in a study of control samples from healthy donors and cancer patients. Produced via immunoSEQ multiplex PCR; TCRdb's table is partial and in-frame only. The sample records some 140,000 clones, about nine tenths being singletons. The sample was blood. These receptor sequences come from a man aged 25-45 years in good health. Both conserved end residues are part of each CDR3. D genes are given only for firm matches. Not all rows give a size; the values are once, few, many and, for expanded clones, a class.

v_gene	j_gene	d_gene	abundance	CDR3nt	CDR3aa
TRBV4-1	TRBJ1-6	NA	NA	TGCGCCAGCAACCGCGATGGGGGTTCGGATTCACCCCTCCACTTT	CASNRDGGSDSPLHF
TRBV6-4	TRBJ2-1	NA	few	TGTGCCAGCAGTGACACCTTAGGGGGCTACAATGAGCAGTTCTTC	CASSDTLGGYNEQFF
TRBV7-9	TRBJ2-2	TRBD2	NA	TGTGCCAGCAGCCCAGCAGCGGGAGGAACGACCGGGGAGCTGTTTTTT	CASSPAAGGTTGELFF
TRBV4-1	TRBJ2-4	NA	NA	TGCGCCAGCAGCCAAGTCGGCGCCACGAGCGACATTCAGTACTTC	CASSQVGATSDIQYF
TRBV7-6	TRBJ2-2	TRBD2	NA	TGTGCCAGCAGCTTAGCGCTGTTGGGTGCGGGAGGCACCGGGGAGCTGTTTTTT	CASSLALLGAGGTGELFF
TRBV5-1	TRBJ2-1	TRBD2	NA	TGCGCCAGCAGACAACTAGCGGGAGAAGTTGGTGAGCAGTTCTTC	CASRQLAGEVGEQFF
TRBV7-2	TRBJ1-5	TRBD1	NA	TGTGCCAGCAGCTTAGTGGGGACAGGGGGTCAGCCCCAGCATTTT	CASSLVGTGGQPQHF
TRBV30	TRBJ1-1	NA	NA	TGTGCCTCAAGTCGATTGAACACTGAAGCTTTCTTT	CASSRLNTEAFF
TRBV21-1	TRBJ2-4	NA	NA	TGTGCCAGCAGCAAACTGGTCTCCCGTATAAGAAACATTCAGTACTTC	CASSKLVSRIRNIQYF
TRBV7-7	TRBJ2-5	TRBD2	NA	TGTGCTAGCAGCTTAGCAGTAGCGGGAGGGACAACGGCGATCCAGTACTTC	CASSLAVAGGTTAIQYF
TRBV19	TRBJ1-1	NA	NA	TGTGCCAGTACCCAGAGCACTAACACTGAAGCTTTCTTT	CASTQSTNTEAFF
TRBV28	TRBJ1-1	NA	NA	TGTGCCAGCACCTTCCTTTTCAGGGGCCAGAACACTGAAGCTTTCTTT	CASTFLFRGQNTEAFF
TRBV7-9	TRBJ2-1	TRBD1	NA	TGTGCCAGCAGCTTAGGGACAGGGTCCTACAATGAGCAGTTCTTC	CASSLGTGSYNEQFF
TRBV28	TRBJ2-3	TRBD2	NA	TGTGCCAGCGTCGAGCTAGCGGGAGAAGGTTTAGGCACAGATACGCAGTATTTT	CASVELAGEGLGTDTQYF
TRBV27	TRBJ2-1	TRBD2	NA	TGTGCCAGCACCCGAACCCTAGCGGGTGGCTACAATGAGCAGTTCTTC	CASTRTLAGGYNEQFF
TRBV2	TRBJ1-1	NA	NA	TGTGCAGATCTTCGAGACAACACTGAAGCTTTCTTT	CADLRDNTEAFF
TRBV7-8	TRBJ1-5	TRBD1	NA	TGTGCCAGCAGCCAGAGAACAGGGGTGGATCAGCCCCAGCATTTT	CASSQRTGVDQPQHF
TRBV14	TRBJ2-5	NA	NA	TGTGCCAGCAGCGCAGGGGTTAGGGAGACCCAGTACTTC	CASSAGVRETQYF
TRBV3-1/TRBV3-2	TRBJ2-7	TRBD2	NA	TGTGCCAGCAGCCAACTAGCGGGGTATTCCTACGAGCAGTACTTC	CASSQLAGYSYEQYF
TRBV14	TRBJ1-1	TRBD1	NA	TGTGCCAGCAGCCAGAGTCAGGGGGCGGAAACTGAAGCTTTCTTT	CASSQSQGAETEAFF
TRBV2	TRBJ2-3	TRBD1	NA	TGTGCCAGCCCCACAGGGGGAGGCACAGATACGCAGTATTTT	CASPTGGGTDTQYF
TRBV24-1	TRBJ2-2	TRBD2	few	TGTGCCACCAGTGATTTACCGGTGGCGCGGGAGCGAGACCTCACCGGGGAGCTGTTTTTT	CATSDLPVARERDLTGELFF